The 22 T cell receptor beta chains below were found in one sample sequenced in a study of T cell responses to AZD1222 COVID-19 vaccine. Generated by immunoSEQ multiplex PCR, the TCRdb table keeps only in-frame clones and is missing some. The table shows over 70,000 clones, with 70% to 80% occurring only once. The sample here was peripheral blood, taken 28 days after the second dose of the MenACWY control vaccine. Receptor source: an adult who received the MenACWY meningococcal vaccine as a control.

CDR3 DNA sequence: TGCGCCAGCAGCCAGGATTTCAGGCGGGTGCTGGGAAACACCATATATTTT. Encoded protein: CASSQDFRRVLGNTIYF. The rearrangement links TRBV4-3 to TRBJ1-3; no definite D call. Trimming pared 3 bases from V and 4 bases from J, leaving 19 bases between. Germline-derived CDR1 and CDR2 are LGHNA and YSLEER. CDR3 length equals 17 residues.

V usage is TRBV4-1 and J usage is TRBJ2-3, with D hard to call. V lost 1 base and J 2 bases, leaving 10 bases between the germline ends. The germline V gene has CDR1 MGHRA and CDR2 YSYEKL. This CDR3 comprises 15 residues. The CDR3 loop reads CASSQVRADTDTQYF. The CDR3, as DNA: TGCGCCAGCAGCCAAGTTAGGGCGGACACAGATACGCAGTATTTT.

The chain couples TRBV20-1 to TRBJ1-6, with D possibly being TRBD1 (6 bases). In germline, CDR1 is DFQATT, CDR2 SNEGSKA (reference sequence). The CDR3 is made up of 15 amino acids. Deletions cut 3 bases from V and 10 bases from J, with 19 bases between. The CDR3 DNA follows: TGCAGTGCTAGTGAAGCCCGGACAGCTAGATCACCCCTCCACTTT. Translated: CSASEARTARSPLHF.

The chain uses TRBV5-6 and TRBJ1-1; D unclear. The germline CDR1 and CDR2 sequences are SGHDT and YYEEEE. Deletions cut 0 bases from V and 5 bases from J, with 17 bases between. The CDR3 covers 16 residues. In DNA, the CDR3 is TGTGCCAGCAGCTTGGTTGCTGCCACCCTAGGTACTGAAGCTTTCTTT. As protein: CASSLVAATLGTEAFF.

The chain joins TRBV2 to TRBJ1-1; the D is unclear. The ends were cut back, 4 bases at V and 1 base at J, with 7 bases in the middle. CDR3 length: 13 residues. Per germline, CDR1 SNHLY and CDR2 FYNNEI. The CDR3 loop reads CASSVQPNTEAFF. The CDR3 region has the DNA TGTGCCAGCAGTGTTCAACCGAACACTGAAGCTTTCTTT.

The chain joins TRBV5-1 to TRBJ2-7; 7 positions agree with TRBD1. The CDR3 runs to 17 residues. The germline CDR1 and CDR2 sequences are SGHRS and YFSETQ. V dropped 4 bases and J dropped 6; count of bases not matched to a gene: 19. The CDR3 nucleotides are TGCGCCAGCAGCACCAGGGGGATGAACGACAGGCTCTCCGAGCAGTACTTC. Protein sequence: CASSTRGMNDRLSEQYF.

Regarding this clone: One end of the junction fails to match germline, which may point to a read error. CDR3 bases: TGTGCTAGCAGCGCCGGGACAGGAGGAAACACCATATATTTT. Translation: CASSAGTGGNTIYF. The chain links TRBV7-7 to TRBJ1-3; TRBD1 matches at 8 bases. Looked up from germline, CDR1 is SSHAT and CDR2 is FNYEAQ (reference sequence). The CDR3 contains 14 residues.

V is TRBV5-4 and J is TRBJ1-2; D ambiguous. The CDR3 spans 13 residues. Germline-derived CDR1 and CDR2 are SGHNT and YYREEE (reference sequence). The V gene lost 0 bases and the J gene lost 4 bases, with 7 bases spanning the gap. The CDR3 sequence is CASSLDQVYGYTF. DNA for the CDR3: TGTGCCAGCAGCTTGGACCAGGTCTATGGCTACACCTTC.

The chain carries TRBV5-4 and TRBJ1-6; D is perhaps TRBD1 (5 bases). The germline gives CDR1 SGHNT, CDR2 YYREEE (reference sequence). CDR3 size: 16 residues. V was pared by 4 bases and J by 7 bases, with 18 bases between. The CDR3 nucleotides are TGTGCCAGCAGCCTGGGGGGTGCAGGTCAGAATTCACCCCTCCACTTT. Protein: CASSLGGAGQNSPLHF.

This clone occurred a few times. This rearrangement joins TRBV5-1 to TRBJ1-4; the D gene is possibly TRBD1 (5 bases). Germline loops: CDR1 SGHRS, CDR2 YFSETQ. Trimming cost V 6 bases and J 5 bases, with 14 bases left between them. The CDR3 consists of 14 residues. In nucleotides, the CDR3 is TGCGCCAGCAAGTTTGGGACTAACAATGAAAAACTGTTTTTT. Translated: CASKFGTNNEKLFF. Together with reference TRBV5-1 and TRBJ1-4, the CDR3 gives the full variable domain: KAGVTQTPRYLIKTRGQQVTLSCSPISGHRSVSWYQQTPGQGLQFLFEYFSETQRNKGNFPGRFSGRQFSNSRSEMNVSTLELGDSALYLCASKFGTNNEKLFFGSGTQLSVL.

This chain uses TRBV7-9 with TRBJ2-2, with D perhaps TRBD2 (6 bases). Trimming stripped 5 bases from V and 5 bases from J, with 12 bases between. CDR3 length: 14 residues. Germline loops: CDR1 SEHNR, CDR2 FQNEAQ (reference sequence). CDR3 amino acids: CASSPFGGTGELFF. The CDR3 coding sequence is TGTGCCAGCAGCCCGTTTGGAGGGACCGGGGAGCTGTTTTTT.

J is TRBJ1-1 and V is TRBV9; 8 nucleotides line up with TRBD1. Germline V gene data show CDR1 as SGDLS and CDR2 as YYNGEE. The CDR3 is made up of 14 amino acids. Trimming at V came to 3 bases and at J to 4 bases, leaving 5 bases not matched to a gene. The CDR3 DNA is TGTGCCAGCAGCGCTGCTACAGGGGGCACTGAAGCTTTCTTT. This sequence encodes CASSAATGGTEAFF. Based on the CDR3 plus reference TRBV9 and TRBJ1-1, the full variable domain is DSGVTQTPKHLITATGQRVTLRCSPRSGDLSVYWYQQSLDQGLQFLIQYYNGEERAKGNILERFSAQQFPDLHSELNLSSLELGDSALYFCASSAATGGTEAFFGQGTRLTVV.

This sequence joins TRBV28 and TRBJ1-4; 9 bases are shared with TRBD1. Trimming took 6 bases from V and 6 from J; bases not matched to a gene: 8. The CDR3 covers 15 residues. Germline CDR1 is MDHEN and CDR2 is SYDVKM. DNA of the CDR3: TGTGCCAGCAGGGAGACAGGGGGAGTCGATGAAAAACTGTTTTTT. It codes for CASRETGGVDEKLFF.

The gene calls are TRBV5-1 and TRBJ1-1; 8 bases are a match to TRBD1. Germline values: CDR1 SGHRS, CDR2 YFSETQ. Trimming took 4 bases from V and 4 from J; bases not matched to a gene: 9. This CDR3 spans 15 amino acids. The CDR3 DNA reads TGCGCCAGCAGCCGTACCGGGACAGGAGGCACTGAAGCTTTCTTT. Protein sequence: CASSRTGTGGTEAFF.

This clone was counted at least ten times. This rearrangement joins TRBV5-1 to TRBJ1-4; D is perhaps TRBD1 (6 bases). Germline V gene data show CDR1 as SGHRS and CDR2 as YFSETQ. Between the trimmed V and J ends, which lost 4 bases and 8 bases, there was a span of 12 bases. CDR3 size: 13 residues. The CDR3 spells CASSPDSGEKLFF. DNA for the CDR3: TGCGCCAGCAGCCCGGACAGTGGGGAAAAACTGTTTTTT.

The rearrangement uses TRBV10-3 and TRBJ1-3; the match to TRBD1 covers 8 bases. J gave up 2 bases and V 6 bases, and 3 bases lay outside the gene matches. The germline CDR1 and CDR2 sequences are ENHRY and SYGVKD. The CDR3 extends over 14 amino acids. CDR3: CAISSDRAGNTIYF. The DNA for the CDR3 is TGTGCCATCAGCTCGGACAGGGCTGGAAACACCATATATTTT.

V is TRBV2 and J is TRBJ1-4; the D is unclear. The CDR3 totals 12 residues. Germline values: CDR1 SNHLY, CDR2 FYNNEI. Trimming left V 10 bases short and J 8 bases short, with 14 bases between. DNA for the CDR3: TGTGCCACCGGGAAGGGAGGAGAAAAACTGTTTTTT. Its protein is CATGKGGEKLFF. Filled out from reference TRBV2 and TRBJ1-4, the complete variable domain reads EPEVTQTPSHQVTQMGQEVILRCVPISNHLYFYWYRQILGQKVEFLVSFYNNEISEKSEIFDDQFSVERPDGSNFTLKIRSTKLEDSAMYFCATGKGGEKLFFGSGTQLSVL.

CDR3 bases: TGTGCCAGCAGTGGGATTGATGGGAAACTGTTTTTT. It translates to CASSGIDGKLFF. This chain connects TRBV12-3 or TRBV12-4 to TRBJ1-4; D unresolved. The germline V and J ends were trimmed by 5 bases and 11 bases, with 12 bases remaining between them. The CDR3 runs 12 residues.

The CDR3 reads CASGLGGNNSPLHF. CDR3 bases: TGTGCTAGTGGTTTAGGGGGGAATAATTCACCCCTCCACTTT. The chain employs TRBV12-5 and TRBJ1-6, with D maybe TRBD1 (6 bases). The ends were cut back, 3 bases at V and 5 bases at J, with 8 bases in the middle. CDR3 length: 14 residues. Germline values: CDR1 LGHNT, CDR2 FRNRAP.

The V call is TRBV15, the J call TRBJ2-1; 11 bases fit TRBD2. Germline V lookup: CDR1 LNHNV, CDR2 YYDKDF (reference sequence). The CDR3 has 15 amino acids. Losses at the gene ends were 5 bases for V and 8 bases for J; bases not matched to a gene: 8. The CDR3 sequence is CATSYETSGKDEQFF. In DNA form, the CDR3 reads TGTGCCACCAGCTACGAGACTAGCGGGAAAGATGAGCAGTTCTTC.

This chain uses TRBV5-4 with TRBJ2-1; D may be TRBD1 or TRBD2 (5 bases each). The CDR3 has 12 residues. The germline V gene has CDR1 SGHNT and CDR2 YYREEE (reference sequence). The V end was cut by 2 bases, the J end by 9 bases, with 9 bases between. CDR3 in amino acids: CASSLTRGEQFF. CDR3 nucleotides: TGTGCCAGCAGCTTAACGAGGGGTGAGCAGTTCTTC.

The CDR3 region has the DNA TGTGCCAGTAGCCCAGGGGCCTTCACAGATACGCAGTATTTT. This translates into CASSPGAFTDTQYF. The J gene is TRBJ2-3, the V gene TRBV19; weak D call: TRBD1 (6 bases). The CDR3 is 14 amino acids. Germline values: CDR1 LNHDA, CDR2 SQIVND (reference sequence). Trimming removed 6 bases at V and 2 bases at J, with 12 bases between.